This TCR beta chain was observed in a study of shared clonotypes between healthy human individuals. Germline-derived CDR1 and CDR2 are MNHNS and SASEGT. Trimming cost V 3 bases and J 2 bases; bases outside gene matches: 12. The CDR3 length is 17 residues. Assay used: immunoSEQ multiplex PCR; TCRdb lists only in-frame clones, some missing. The profile covers 640,000 or so clones, with less than 80% appearing a single time and around 1.8% taken by the ten largest. The chain carries TRBV6-1 and TRBJ2-7, with 8 bases matching TRBD2. The sequenced material came from memory CD4+ T cells sorted from blood. Subset here: CD45RA-negative fraction. The receptor was derived from a woman aged 30 to 39 in good health. The DNA for the CDR3 is TGTGCCAGCAGTGACCGCTTTGAGCGGGAGCATCCCTACGAGCAGTACTTC. Protein product: CASSDRFEREHPYEQYF.